Listed here are 21 T cell receptor beta chains from one sample, sequenced in a study of T cell responses to AZD1222 COVID-19 vaccine. Sequencing used immunoSEQ multiplex PCR; TCRdb keeps in-frame clones, though not all of them. The sample yields roughly 100,000 clones, approximately 90% seen once. Specimen: peripheral blood, collected on day 0 of AZD1222 vaccination. The receptors shown here come from an adult in good health.

V gene TRBV6-1 combines with J gene TRBJ1-4, with D tentatively TRBD1 (5 bases). The CDR3 is 18 amino acids. Germline CDR1 reads MNHNS; CDR2 reads SASEGT. The V end was cut by 1 base, the J end by 2 bases, with 17 bases between. The CDR3 loop is CASSEGFGGARTNEKLFF. The DNA of the CDR3 is TGTGCCAGCAGTGAAGGTTTTGGAGGGGCTCGGACTAATGAAAAACTGTTTTTT.

The chain has TRBV3-1 (or the pseudogene TRBV3-2) and TRBJ1-5; no clear D gene. CDR3 length equals 14 residues. Trimming cost V 3 bases and J 3 bases, with 9 bases left between them. In germline, CDR1 is LGHDT, CDR2 YNNKEL (reference sequence). The CDR3 DNA follows: TGTGCCAGCAGCCATAGAAGATACAATCAGCCCCAGCATTTT. It codes for CASSHRRYNQPQHF.

The V and J genes are TRBV5-6 and TRBJ1-2; tentative D call: TRBD1 (6 bases). V lost 5 bases and J lost 0, with 11 bases in between. This CDR3 contains 14 residues. The germline V gene has CDR1 SGHDT and CDR2 YYEEEE. CDR3 bases: TGTGCCAGCAGTTACGGGACACCTAACTATGGCTACACCTTC. Translation gives CASSYGTPNYGYTF.

There are a few counts of this clone. This chain connects TRBV7-3 to TRBJ1-1; 7 nucleotides match TRBD1. The CDR3 has 14 residues. Germline loops: CDR1 SGHTA, CDR2 FQGTGA. J lost 5 bases, V lost 6 bases, and 9 bases had no gene match. CDR3 sequence: CASRQGPAETEAFF. The CDR3 DNA follows: TGTGCCAGCAGACAGGGGCCCGCAGAAACTGAAGCTTTCTTT.

In DNA form, the CDR3 reads TGTGCCTGGAGTGTAGGGGCAGGGAGCAATCAGCCCCAGCATTTT. This encodes CAWSVGAGSNQPQHF. The rearrangement links TRBV30 to TRBJ1-5; D possibly corresponds to TRBD1 (5 bases). The CDR3 length is 15 residues. The germline CDR1 and CDR2 sequences are GTSNPN and SVGIG (reference sequence). Trimming left V 0 bases short and J 1 base short, with 10 bases between.

This chain links TRBV9 with TRBJ1-2; unclear D gene. Germline CDR1 and CDR2: SGDLS and YYNGEE. The CDR3 totals 10 residues. The ends were cut back, 4 bases at V and 14 bases at J, with 12 bases in the middle. CDR3 residues: CASSPRSRTF. Here the CDR3 DNA reads TGTGCCAGCAGCCCCCGCTCGAGAACCTTC.

This chain joins TRBV6-5 and TRBJ2-1; D is perhaps TRBD1 or TRBD2 (5 bases each). V was shortened by 7 bases and J by 5 bases, with 9 bases between the two germline ends. The CDR3 is 12 amino acids. Germline lookup yields CDR1 MNHEY and CDR2 SVGAGI. CDR3 coding DNA: TGTGCCAGCACCGGGACCAACAATGAGCAGTTCTTC. It is translated as CASTGTNNEQFF.

The rearrangement uses TRBV27 and TRBJ1-6; D is unclear. V was trimmed by 5 bases and J by 13 bases, leaving 21 bases between them. CDR3 size: 15 residues. Germline CDR1 reads MNHEY; CDR2 reads SMNVEV (reference sequence). CDR3 sequence (DNA): TGTGCCAGCAGTCTCCGCGGGCAGGTAGTCTGGCCCCTCCACTTT. Residues: CASSLRGQVVWPLHF.

In DNA, the CDR3 is TGTGCCACCGCAAGAGGGGGGGAGACCCAGTACTTC. It translates to CATARGGETQYF. The chain carries TRBV12-3 or TRBV12-4 and TRBJ2-5, with D perhaps TRBD1 or TRBD2 (6 bases each). This CDR3 comprises 12 residues. The V end lost 10 bases, the J end lost 5 bases, and 14 bases lay between the germline ends.

This chain uses TRBV2 with TRBJ1-1, with D hard to call. V was shortened by 0 bases and J by 0 bases, with 5 bases between the two germline ends. The CDR3 sequence is 14 residues long. CDR1 is SNHLY, CDR2 FYNNEI, per germline. The CDR3 sequence: CASSEAILNTEAFF. CDR3 nucleotides: TGTGCCAGCAGTGAAGCGATCCTGAACACTGAAGCTTTCTTT.

The chain has TRBV6-6 and TRBJ1-5, with D perhaps TRBD1 (5 bases). The CDR3 contains 19 residues. Trimming shortened V by 5 bases and J by 2 bases, and 25 bases separated the two germline ends. CDR1 is MNHNY, CDR2 SVGAGI, per germline (reference sequence). The CDR3 DNA reads TGTGCCAGCAGTCGCCAGGGAATTGGGGTCGGAACCGGCAATCAGCCCCAGCATTTT. Amino acid sequence: CASSRQGIGVGTGNQPQHF.

This clone has a single count. This chain connects TRBV7-9 to TRBJ1-2; D perhaps matches TRBD1 (6 bases). Germline values: CDR1 SEHNR, CDR2 FQNEAQ (reference sequence). The CDR3 covers 16 residues. With 4 bases removed from V and 5 bases from J, the gap between germline ends came to 20 bases. CDR3 residues: CASSSGFRGAVYGYTF. The DNA for the CDR3 is TGTGCCAGCAGCTCCGGGTTTCGGGGGGCTGTTTATGGCTACACCTTC.

The chain uses TRBV18 and TRBJ1-6; unclear D gene. The CDR3 consists of 13 residues. Germline CDR1 is KGHSH and CDR2 is LQKENI. V was shortened by 4 bases and J by 8 bases, with 9 bases between the two germline ends. Here the CDR3 DNA reads TGTGCCAGCTCACGATCTCCGGATTCACCCCTCCACTTT. Encoded protein: CASSRSPDSPLHF.

The chain has TRBV5-6 and TRBJ1-2; D gene uncertain. The germline V gene has CDR1 SGHDT and CDR2 YYEEEE. This CDR3 has 12 amino acids. V was clipped by 1 base and J by 8 bases, with 9 bases between them. The DNA for the CDR3 is TGTGCCAGCAGCTTGTTATACGAGGGCTACACCTTC. This sequence encodes CASSLLYEGYTF.

This chain uses TRBV27 with TRBJ1-2; no reliable D call. This CDR3 spans 13 amino acids. Germline CDR1 MNHEY, CDR2 SMNVEV (reference sequence). V lost 3 bases and J lost 4, with 9 bases in between. CDR3 bases: TGTGCCAGCAGTTTGGACGGCCTCTATGGCTACACCTTC. Its protein product is CASSLDGLYGYTF.

The genes are TRBV2 and TRBJ1-3; D ambiguous. Germline V gives CDR1 SNHLY, CDR2 FYNNEI. This CDR3 region has 15 residues. V was trimmed by 2 bases and J by 4 bases, leaving 12 bases between them. The CDR3: CASSESRVSGNTIYF. The CDR3 DNA reads TGTGCCAGCAGTGAATCTAGGGTGTCGGGAAACACCATATATTTT.

Written as DNA, the CDR3 is TGCAGCGTTGAATTTGGGACAGGGGTATCCGGGGAGCTGTTTTTT. It is translated as CSVEFGTGVSGELFF. V usage is TRBV29-1 and J usage is TRBJ2-2, with 10 positions matching TRBD1. CDR1 SQVTM and CDR2 ANQGSEA come from the germline V gene. CDR3 length: 15 residues. Trimming removed 2 bases from V and 6 bases from J; junction bases left unmatched: 6.

This clone was seen more than once but under ten times. The chain recombines TRBV28 with TRBJ1-5, with unresolved D. With 3 bases removed from V and 2 bases from J, the gap between germline ends came to 11 bases. CDR1 is MDHEN and CDR2 is SYDVKM in the germline V gene. The CDR3 contains 15 residues. The CDR3 spells CASSFGGLGNQPQHF. The CDR3 region has the DNA TGTGCCAGCAGTTTCGGAGGCCTCGGCAATCAGCCCCAGCATTTT.

The V gene is TRBV2, the J gene TRBJ2-7, with TRBD1 matching 10 bases. The germline V gene encodes CDR1 SNHLY and CDR2 FYNNEI. The CDR3 spans 14 residues. With 6 bases clipped from V and 2 bases from J, the junction kept 4 bases outside the gene matches. CDR3: CASRRQGAAYEQYF. In DNA, the CDR3 is TGTGCCAGCAGAAGACAGGGGGCCGCCTACGAGCAGTACTTC. Supplemented by reference TRBV2 and TRBJ2-7, the full variable domain reads EPEVTQTPSHQVTQMGQEVILRCVPISNHLYFYWYRQILGQKVEFLVSFYNNEISEKSEIFDDQFSVERPDGSNFTLKIRSTKLEDSAMYFCASRRQGAAYEQYFGPGTRLTVT.

The rearrangement joins TRBV4-2 to TRBJ1-2, with TRBD1 matching 10 bases. V was pared by 3 bases and J by 4 bases, with 17 bases of the junction left unmatched. Germline assignment: CDR1 LGHNA and CDR2 YNFKEQ. The CDR3 is 19 amino acids. The CDR3 reads CASSQDVLTTGGALYGYTF. The DNA of the CDR3 is TGTGCCAGCAGCCAGGATGTCTTAACGACAGGGGGCGCGCTCTATGGCTACACCTTC.

As for this clone: Its ends do not fully match the called genes, so a read error is possible. The rearrangement joins TRBV2 to TRBJ1-1; 7 positions match TRBD1. Germline assignment: CDR1 SNHLY and CDR2 FYNNEI. The CDR3 is 9 amino acids. The CDR3 region is CASRPRDSW. DNA of the CDR3: TGTGCCAGCAGACCGAGGGACAGCTGG.